This record covers a single TCR beta chain. Its antigen is unknown. The CDR3 extends over 15 amino acids. CDR1 and CDR2 from the germline V gene are SQVTM and ANQGSEA. The data derive from a study of CXCR3-negative and CXCR3-positive naive CD8 T cells. Study-level findings and limits: Relative to CXCR3-negative naive cells, CXCR3-positive naive cells had more hydrophobic TRB CDR3s. TRBV-TRBJ usage was alike in naive CXCR3-negative and CXCR3-positive cells but differed in memory cells.

All TRB cDNA libraries came from 5' RACE performed with UMI labels. TCRdb re-called the 5' RACE reads and catalogs CDR3 proteins one per entry, DNA excluded. The listing records some 54,000 distinct CDR3 sequences. This rearrangement joins TRBV29-1 to TRBJ2-4; TCRdb designates TRBD1, a call that cannot be tested without DNA. Specimen: naive CXCR3+ CD8+ T cells from blood. Subset in this sample: CD45RO-CCR7+CD27+CD95- naive CD8+ T cells expressing CXCR3 (TNR3+). This sequence originates from a human donor in good health. Some clones in this sample may be carry-over from other donors' samples. CDR3 sequence: CSVEDNTGRQNIQYF. Complete variable domain (other parts from reference TRBV29-1 and TRBJ2-4): SAVISQKPSRDICQRGTSLTIQCQVDSQVTMMFWYRQQPGQSLTLIATANQGSEATYESGFVIDKFPISRPNLTFSTLTVSNMSPEDSSIYLCSVEDNTGRQNIQYFGAGTRLSVL.